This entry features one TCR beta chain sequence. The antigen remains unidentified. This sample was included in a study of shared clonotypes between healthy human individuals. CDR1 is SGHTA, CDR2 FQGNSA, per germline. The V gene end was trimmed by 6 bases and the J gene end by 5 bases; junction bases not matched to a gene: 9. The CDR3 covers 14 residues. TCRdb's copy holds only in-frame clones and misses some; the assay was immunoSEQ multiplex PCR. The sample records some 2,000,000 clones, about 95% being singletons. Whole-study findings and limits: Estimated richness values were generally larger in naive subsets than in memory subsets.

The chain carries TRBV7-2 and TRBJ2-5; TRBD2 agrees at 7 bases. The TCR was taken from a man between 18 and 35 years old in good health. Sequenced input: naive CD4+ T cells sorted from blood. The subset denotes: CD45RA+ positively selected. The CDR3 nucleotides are TGTGCCAGCAGTCGGGGGGAATGGGGCGAGACCCAGTACTTC. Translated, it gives CASSRGEWGETQYF.